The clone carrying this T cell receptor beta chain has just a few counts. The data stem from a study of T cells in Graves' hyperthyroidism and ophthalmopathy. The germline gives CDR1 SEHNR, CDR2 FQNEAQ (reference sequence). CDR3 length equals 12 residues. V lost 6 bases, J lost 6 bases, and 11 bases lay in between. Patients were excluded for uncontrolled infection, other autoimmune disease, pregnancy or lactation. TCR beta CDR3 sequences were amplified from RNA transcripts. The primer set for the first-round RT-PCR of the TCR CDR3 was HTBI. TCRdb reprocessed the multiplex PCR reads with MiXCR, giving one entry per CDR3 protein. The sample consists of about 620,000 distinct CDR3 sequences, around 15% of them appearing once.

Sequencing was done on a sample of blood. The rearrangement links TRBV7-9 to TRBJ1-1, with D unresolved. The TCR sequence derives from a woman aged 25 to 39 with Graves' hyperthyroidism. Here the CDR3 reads CASRSREAEAFF. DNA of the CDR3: TGTGCCAGCAGGTCGAGGGAGGCTGAAGCTTTCTTT.